This T cell receptor (beta chain) is drawn from a study of CD8+ T cells in alopecia areata. At the level of the study: Tofacitinib administration to treated patients was oral, at 5 to 10 mg twice daily.

Study conclusions and caveats: Tofacitinib delivered significant drops in scalp clonality and in expanded CD8+ clones among the top 100. Because of a solitary nonresponder, the connection of baseline CD8+ expansion to response stays uncertain.

Sample treatment: oral pan-JAK inhibitor, 5-10 mg twice daily. With regard to this clone: What it recognizes is unknown.

As the sequencing template, cDNA was produced by extracting RNA and reverse transcribing it. Measured with immunoSEQ multiplex PCR; TCRdb has only the in-frame clones, and not every one. The data contain 110,000 or so clones, approximately 52% of them singletons. The origin of this receptor is a human donor with alopecia areata. Material: CD8+ T cells sorted from blood, obtained at week 4, from a patient treated with tofacitinib.

CDR3 sequence: CASSSEERSTANTGELFF. DNA of the CDR3: TGTGCCAGCAGCTCCGAAGAACGTTCGACCGCGAACACCGGGGAGCTGTTTTTT. The gene calls are TRBV13 and TRBJ2-2; D unclear. The germline V and J ends were trimmed by 4 bases and 0 bases, with 18 bases remaining between them. Germline values: CDR1 PRHDT, CDR2 FYEKMQ (reference sequence). This CDR3 comprises 18 residues.